The rows below give T cell receptor beta chains drawn from one sample of a study of regulatory T cells in long-lasting Graves disease. Each CDR3 protein gets one entry after TCRdb re-called the multiplex PCR reads with MiXCR. Here the sample spans approximately 230,000 distinct CDR3 sequences, approximately 20% being singletons. The specimen was peripheral blood mononuclear cells (PBMCs), collected at new diagnosis, from a patient treated with antithyroid drugs. The source is a female donor with Graves disease. Each CDR3 is given with its conserved first and last residue. Each record gives: clone size, J gene, D gene, V gene, CDR3 DNA, CDR3 protein. The D gene is left open where the match is weak. A clone size is listed for some rows: how often the clone was seen (once, few, many), or a class if it is expanded.

size: many; J: TRBJ1-2; D: .; V: TRBV2; DNA: TGTGCCAGCAGTGAAAGAAGCTATGGCTACACCTTC; CDR3: CASSERSYGYTF
size: many; J: TRBJ2-1; D: .; V: TRBV28; DNA: TGTGCCAGCAGTTCGCTAGGGGACTCCTACAATGAGCAGTTCTTC; CDR3: CASSSLGDSYNEQFF
size: many; J: TRBJ2-3; D: .; V: TRBV20-1; DNA: TGCAGTGCTAGAGTGGCGACAGACGAAGGACGTTACACAGATACGCAGTATTTT; CDR3: CSARVATDEGRYTDTQYF
size: many; J: TRBJ2-1; D: .; V: TRBV9; DNA: TGTGCCAGCAGCGCCTCACCAGGTACCAATGAGCAGTTCTTC; CDR3: CASSASPGTNEQFF
size: many; J: TRBJ1-1; D: .; V: TRBV4-3; DNA: TGCGCCAGCAGCCGCAACCCAGTCGGGGTCAACACTGAAGCTTTCTTT; CDR3: CASSRNPVGVNTEAFF
size: .; J: TRBJ1-1; D: .; V: TRBV11-2; DNA: TGTGCCAGCAGCTTAGAACGGCAGATTTACACTGAAGCTTTCTTT; CDR3: CASSLERQIYTEAFF
size: .; J: TRBJ1-4; D: .; V: TRBV5-1; DNA: TGCGCCAGCAGCTTGGGACAGTTTAATGAAAAACTGTCTTTT; CDR3: CASSLGQFNEKLSF
size: many; J: TRBJ2-2; D: TRBD2; V: TRBV6-1; DNA: TGTGCCAGCAGCGGAAGATGGCCCAGAGCGGGAAACACCGGGGAGCTGTTTTTT; CDR3: CASSGRWPRAGNTGELFF
size: many; J: TRBJ2-3; D: .; V: TRBV11-2; DNA: TGTGCCAGCAGCTTAGATTTCAGCGGGAGCACAGATACGCAGTATTTT; CDR3: CASSLDFSGSTDTQYF
size: many; J: TRBJ1-5; D: .; V: TRBV2; DNA: TGTGCCAGCAGTGAACGGTCGAGCAATCAGCCCCAGCATTTT; CDR3: CASSERSSNQPQHF